This TCR beta chain was captured by sequencing in a study of OX40 agonist ivuxolimab in advanced cancers. Overall study findings and caveats: CD8+ T cells showed, on average, more clonal expansion than CD4+ cells.

Profiled with immunoSEQ multiplex PCR; TCRdb holds only in-frame clones, not every one. The sample carries approximately 94,000 clones, around 80% recorded once. In regard to this clone: Its antigen remains unidentified.

Unmatched junction bases numbered 12, after V lost 4 bases and J lost 5 bases. The CDR3 consists of 17 residues. CDR1 SGHNT and CDR2 YENEEA come from the germline V gene. This receptor was identified in an adult with an advanced solid tumor such as melanoma, head and neck, liver or kidney cancer. The V call is TRBV11-3, the J call TRBJ2-2, with TRBD1 matching over 8 bases. The specimen comprised CD4+ or CD8+ T cells sorted from blood, sampled in a trial of the OX40 agonist ivuxolimab. The CDR3 sequence: CASSSRRQGLGTGELFF. In nucleotides, the CDR3 is TGTGCCAGCAGCTCCCGGCGACAGGGGTTGGGAACCGGGGAGCTGTTTTTT.